Described below is a single TCR beta chain sequence and its context. This entry comes from a study of blood T cell repertoires in COVID-19. Trimming removed 3 bases from V and 0 bases from J, with 13 bases in between. The V gene's germline CDR1 is SGHRS and CDR2 YFSETQ. CDR3 size: 16 residues. Clones were read by immunoSEQ multiplex PCR, and TCRdb kept only the in-frame ones, dropping some. Among 90,000 to 100,000 clones, about 88% were seen once, and the ten largest hold about 1.7%. This clonotype originated in a man aged 80 or over with acute or convalescent COVID-19. The source material was peripheral blood. This sequence joins TRBV5-1 and TRBJ1-5; D unresolved. CDR3 region: CASSWREDGSNQPQHF. For the CDR3, the DNA is TGCGCCAGCAGCTGGAGGGAGGACGGTAGCAATCAGCCCCAGCATTTT.